Below, one TCR beta chain is given with its context. The primer mix had 60 Vbeta and 13 Jbeta primers. Libraries were prepared by immunoSEQ multiplex PCR; TCRdb keeps only in-frame clonotypes and omits some of them. The sample includes 200,000 to 250,000 clones, over 65% seen only once; the top ten take about 0.63%. This specimen belongs to a study of cytomegalovirus exposure and HLA in healthy donors. Germline lookup yields CDR1 MDHEN and CDR2 SYDVKM. The CDR3 covers 20 residues. Unmatched junction bases numbered 20, after V lost 6 bases and J lost 3 bases. This receptor was identified in a man aged 18 to 29 in good health and CMV-seronegative. The material sequenced was PBMCs. The V call is TRBV28, the J call TRBJ2-2, with 9 bases lining up with TRBD1. The CDR3 sequence is CASSRRRFLTGGLDTGELFF. The CDR3 DNA sequence: TGTGCCAGCAGCCGTCGCCGCTTCTTGACAGGGGGTTTGGACACCGGGGAGCTGTTTTTT.